A single T cell receptor (beta chain) is shown here with its context. Germline CDR1 reads SGHRS; CDR2 reads YFSETQ. CDR3 length: 15 amino acids. V lost 1 base to trimming and J lost 0 bases, with 10 bases between them. These data come from a study of CD8 T cells in Susac syndrome. Reverse transcription used roughly 0.45 to 1 ug RNA and random hexamers. Multiplex immunoSEQ PCR targeted 54 Vbeta and 13 Jbeta TCR beta segments. TCRdb reprocessed the immunoSEQ multiplex PCR reads via MiXCR and lists one record per CDR3 protein. Seen here are approximately 120,000 distinct CDR3 sequences, around nine tenths observed once, and the top ten hold over 0.2%. The multiple sclerosis controls comprised treatment-naive patients whose relapsing-remitting disease was stable or active.

V is TRBV5-1 and J is TRBJ1-1, with D perhaps matching TRBD1 (6 bases). Sequenced sample: CD8+ T cells from PBMCs. The receptor was isolated from a human donor with multiple sclerosis. CDR3 protein: CASSLQQGMNTEAFF. CDR3 DNA sequence: TGCGCCAGCAGCTTGCAACAGGGAATGAACACTGAAGCTTTCTTT.